Listed below are T cell receptor beta chains from one sample, sequenced in a study of blood T cell repertoires in COVID-19. Sequencing was performed with immunoSEQ multiplex PCR; in TCRdb, only in-frame clones are kept and a portion is missing. This repertoire shows about 140,000 clones, around four fifths found once; its top ten account for less than 5%. Source material: peripheral blood. All receptors come from an elderly woman with acute or convalescent COVID-19. Both conserved end residues are part of each CDR3. The D gene is left open where the match is weak. Clone size appears in some rows only: once, few, many, or a class for an expanded clone.

.	TRBV19	TRBJ2-2	.	TGTGCCAGTAGTATACGTACCCTAGCAGCCGGGGAGCTGTTTTTT	CASSIRTLAAGELFF
.	TRBV7-6	TRBJ1-3	.	TGTGCCAGCAGCTTATTCGGGTTACCCGGAAACACCATATATTTT	CASSLFGLPGNTIYF
few	TRBV6-4	TRBJ1-2	TRBD1	TGTGCCAGCAGAGGGGACAGCTATAACTATGGCTACACCTTC	CASRGDSYNYGYTF
.	TRBV12-5	TRBJ2-7	.	TGTGCTAGTGGCTCGCCACCCACAGGGATCGAGTACGAGCAGTACTTC	CASGSPPTGIEYEQYF
.	TRBV6-2/TRBV6-3	TRBJ2-5	TRBD2	TGTGCCAGCAGTTACGGGGCTAGCGGGGGTTTCGGGACCCAGTACTTC	CASSYGASGGFGTQYF
.	TRBV2	TRBJ1-1	TRBD1	TGTGCCAGCAGAAGGACAGGGTGGACGGGAACTGAAGCTTTCTTT	CASRRTGWTGTEAFF
few	TRBV5-4	TRBJ1-2	TRBD1	TGTGCCAGCAGCTATGGGACAGGGGTTGCCTATGGCTACACCTTC	CASSYGTGVAYGYTF
.	TRBV24-1	TRBJ2-5	TRBD2	TGTGCCACCGCCTCCTTTGGGAGGGAGAAACAAGAGACCCAGTACTTC	CATASFGREKQETQYF
.	TRBV5-4	TRBJ2-5	TRBD2	TGTGCCAGCAGCCAGGGACTAGCGGGGGCCTCGTCAGAGACCCAGTACTTC	CASSQGLAGASSETQYF
.	TRBV7-9	TRBJ2-3	TRBD2	TGTGCCAGCAGCTTCATCGAAGCGGGAGTTGGTACAGATACGCAGTATTTT	CASSFIEAGVGTDTQYF
.	TRBV2	TRBJ1-4	.	TGTGCCAGCAGTGAGCGGACAGCCGCAACTAATGAAAAACTGTTTTTT	CASSERTAATNEKLFF
.	TRBV28	TRBJ2-1	TRBD2	TGTGCCAGCACCCCCAGCGGGGGGGCCTATGAGCAGTTCTTC	CASTPSGGAYEQFF
.	TRBV10-3	TRBJ2-1	.	TGTGCCACCAGTGGAGGTGGGTACAATGAGCAGTTCTTC	CATSGGGYNEQFF
.	TRBV5-1	TRBJ1-5	TRBD1	TGCGCCAGCAGCCTGTGGACAGGGGGTCCCCTGTATAGCAATCAGCCCCAGCATTTT	CASSLWTGGPLYSNQPQHF
.	TRBV5-1	TRBJ2-1	TRBD1	TGCGCCAGCAGCTTGGTCATGGGACAGGTCGTTGATGAGCAGTTCTTC	CASSLVMGQVVDEQFF
.	TRBV7-6	TRBJ2-2	.	TGTGCCAGCAGCCACTACACCAACACCGGGGAGCTGTTTTTT	CASSHYTNTGELFF
.	TRBV6-6	TRBJ2-1	.	TGTGCCAGCAGTTATGACGGAGAGGGCAATGAGCAGTTCTTC	CASSYDGEGNEQFF